Listed here are 5 T cell receptor beta chains from one sample, sequenced in a study of beta chain features in type 1 diabetes. Overall study findings and caveats: For Type 1 diabetes patients, all four CD4+ subsets carried TCRB CDR3s that were moderately but significantly shorter.

Antigen specificity for these receptors is unknown. Expressed TCRB transcripts got sequenced, as all isolated RNA was reverse transcribed. The repertoire was sequenced with immunoSEQ multiplex PCR; TCRdb's copy has only in-frame clones and lacks some. The sample includes approximately 50,000 clones, approximately 60% seen only once; the top ten take 0.29%. The specimen was stem cell memory CD4+ T cells from blood. The receptors were gathered from a woman in her twenties or thirties with type 1 diabetes.

The V and J genes are TRBV18 and TRBJ1-3; TRBD1 aligns across 7 bases. The ends lost 3 bases at V and 0 bases at J; junction bases unmatched: 2. From germline, CDR1 is KGHSH and CDR2 LQKENI. The CDR3 extends over 15 amino acids. DNA for the CDR3: TGTGCCAGCTCACCTGGGACAGACTCTGGAAACACCATATATTTT. Amino acids: CASSPGTDSGNTIYF.

The J gene is TRBJ1-2, the V gene TRBV18; 8 bases fit TRBD1. The CDR3 totals 17 residues. Germline V gene lookup returns CDR1 KGHSH and CDR2 LQKENI. The J segment lost 4 bases and the V segment lost 4 bases, leaving 14 bases of the junction unmatched. The CDR3 DNA reads TGTGCCAGCTCACTGATGATGGGCAGGGGGCGATTCTATGGCTACACCTTC. Translated, it gives CASSLMMGRGRFYGYTF.

The chain combines TRBV29-1 with TRBJ1-1, with 7 positions matching TRBD1. The trim removed 4 bases at V and 2 bases at J, leaving 7 bases unmatched. Germline V lookup: CDR1 SQVTM, CDR2 ANQGSEA. The CDR3 totals 14 residues. Here the CDR3 reads CSVVVEGANTEAFF. The CDR3 DNA is TGCAGCGTTGTTGTGGAGGGGGCAAACACTGAAGCTTTCTTT.

As for this clone: A junction end diverges from the germline sequence, so it may reflect a read error. This chain uses TRBV18 with TRBJ2-5, with D maybe TRBD1 (7 bases). The CDR3 has 14 residues. The germline CDR1 and CDR2 sequences are KGHSH and LQKENI. The CDR3 sequence: CASSTPAGGETQYF. In nucleotides, the CDR3 is TGTGCCAGCTCAACACCTGCAGGGGGGGAGACCCAGTACTTC.

V usage is TRBV18 and J usage is TRBJ1-2, with 7 positions matching TRBD1. Trimming took 6 bases from V and 8 from J; bases not matched to a gene: 9. Germline V gene lookup returns CDR1 KGHSH and CDR2 LQKENI. CDR3 size: 13 residues. CDR3 in amino acids: CASSPDRRKGYTF. Written as DNA, the CDR3 is TGTGCCAGCTCCCCGGACAGGAGGAAGGGCTACACCTTC.